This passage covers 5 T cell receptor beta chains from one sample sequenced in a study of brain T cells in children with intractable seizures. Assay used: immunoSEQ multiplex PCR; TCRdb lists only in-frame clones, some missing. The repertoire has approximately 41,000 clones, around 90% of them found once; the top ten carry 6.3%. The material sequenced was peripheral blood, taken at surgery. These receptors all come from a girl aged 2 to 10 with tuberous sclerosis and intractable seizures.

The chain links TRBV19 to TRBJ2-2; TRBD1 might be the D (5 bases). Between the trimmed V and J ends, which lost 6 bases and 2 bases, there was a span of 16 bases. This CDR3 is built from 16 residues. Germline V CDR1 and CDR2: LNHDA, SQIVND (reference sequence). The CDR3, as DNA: TGTGCCAGTAGACAGGCCGGGCGAATAAACACCGGGGAGCTGTTTTTT. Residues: CASRQAGRINTGELFF.

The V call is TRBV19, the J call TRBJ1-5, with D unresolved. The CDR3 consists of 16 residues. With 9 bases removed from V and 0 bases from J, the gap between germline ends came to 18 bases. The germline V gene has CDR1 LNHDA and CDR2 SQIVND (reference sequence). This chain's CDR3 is CASSFGETYSNQPQHF. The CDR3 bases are TGTGCCAGCAGCTTCGGAGAGACCTATAGCAATCAGCCCCAGCATTTT.

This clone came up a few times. The CDR3, as DNA: TGTGCCATCGCGGGCTACACCTTC. Translated, it gives CAIAGYTF. This chain uses TRBV30 with TRBJ1-2; D is ambiguous. The CDR3 spans 8 residues. Trimming stripped 8 bases from V and 8 bases from J, with 6 bases between. CDR1 is GTSNPN, CDR2 SVGIG, per germline (reference sequence).

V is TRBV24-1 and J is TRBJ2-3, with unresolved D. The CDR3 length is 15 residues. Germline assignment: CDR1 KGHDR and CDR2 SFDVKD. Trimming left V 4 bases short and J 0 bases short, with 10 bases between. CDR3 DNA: TGTGCCACCAGTGAGGACCAGTCCAGCACAGATACGCAGTATTTT. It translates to CATSEDQSSTDTQYF.

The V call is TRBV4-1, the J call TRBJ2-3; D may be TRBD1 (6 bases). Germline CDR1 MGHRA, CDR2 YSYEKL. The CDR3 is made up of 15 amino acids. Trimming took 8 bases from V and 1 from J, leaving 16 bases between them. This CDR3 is CASGSQGQGTDTQYF. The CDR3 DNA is TGCGCCAGCGGGTCCCAGGGGCAGGGCACAGATACGCAGTATTTT.